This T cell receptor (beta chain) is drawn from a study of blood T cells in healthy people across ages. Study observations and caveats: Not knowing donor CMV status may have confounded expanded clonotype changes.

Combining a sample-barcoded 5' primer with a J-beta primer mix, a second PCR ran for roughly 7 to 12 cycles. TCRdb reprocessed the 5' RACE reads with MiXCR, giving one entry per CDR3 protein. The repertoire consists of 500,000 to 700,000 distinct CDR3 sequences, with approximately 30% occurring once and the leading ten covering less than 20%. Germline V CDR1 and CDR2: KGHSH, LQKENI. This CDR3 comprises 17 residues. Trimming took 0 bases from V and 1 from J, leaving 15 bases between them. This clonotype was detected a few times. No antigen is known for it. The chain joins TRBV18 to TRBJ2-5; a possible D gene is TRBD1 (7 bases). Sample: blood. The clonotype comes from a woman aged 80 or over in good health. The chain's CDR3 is CASSPPEGAVIQETQYF. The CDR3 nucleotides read TGTGCCAGCTCACCACCGGAGGGGGCGGTGATCCAAGAGACCCAGTACTTC.